This TCR beta chain derives from a study of T cells in Graves' hyperthyroidism and ophthalmopathy. Overall study findings and caveats: Ophthalmopathy was told apart from stable hyperthyroidism by a 13 V-J model.

About this clonotype itself: Its specificity is unknown.

V lost 8 bases to trimming and J lost 6 bases, with 19 bases between them. The CDR3 extends over 14 amino acids. The germline V gene encodes CDR1 KGHDR and CDR2 SFDVKD. No progression to ophthalmopathy during 18 months of follow-up defined stable disease. Using 10 ml of fresh peripheral blood, PBMCs were prepared. Amplified TCR beta CDR3 regions came from RNA transcripts. Initially, a first-round RT-PCR of the TCR CDR3 employed the HTBI primer set. Each CDR3 protein gets one entry after TCRdb re-called the multiplex PCR reads with MiXCR. The data hold roughly 700,000 distinct CDR3 sequences, with around 13% observed a single time.

The chain uses TRBV24-1 and TRBJ2-7; TRBD2 is a possible D gene (6 bases). The sequenced material came from blood. The receptor comes from a woman younger than 35 with Graves' hyperthyroidism. The DNA for the CDR3 is TGTGCCACCACCCGGAGGAGGGAAGGCAGCGAGCAGTACTTC. Its protein product is CATTRRREGSEQYF.